The 24 T cell receptor beta chains listed next were all sequenced from one sample in a study of blood T cell repertoires in COVID-19. Data came from immunoSEQ multiplex PCR; TCRdb stores just in-frame clones and leaves some out. The table has 200,000 to 300,000 clones, around 84% seen once; the top ten hold less than 4%. Sequenced: peripheral blood. Source of these receptors: a woman between 18 and 30 years old with acute or convalescent COVID-19.

In its sample, this clone was seen a few times. The chain uses TRBV2 and TRBJ2-7; 9 positions match TRBD2. This CDR3 comprises 16 residues. From germline, CDR1 is SNHLY and CDR2 FYNNEI. J was trimmed by 2 bases and V by 7 bases; bases with no gene match: 12. The DNA of the CDR3 is TGTGCCAGCACCCAAAGAGCGGGAGGACCAACCTACGAGCAGTACTTC. Protein: CASTQRAGGPTYEQYF.

The V call is TRBV7-8, the J call TRBJ2-7; 10 bases are a match to TRBD1. V dropped 2 bases and J dropped 1; count of bases not matched to a gene: 5. The CDR3 length is 16 residues. From germline, CDR1 is SGHVS and CDR2 FQNEAQ. CDR3 in amino acids: CASSLRGQGGSYEQYF. CDR3 in DNA: TGTGCCAGCAGCTTAAGAGGACAGGGGGGATCCTACGAGCAGTACTTC.

The chain combines TRBV29-1 with TRBJ1-1, with D possibly matching TRBD1 (6 bases). This CDR3 is 13 amino acids long. The V and J ends lost 3 bases and 6 bases respectively, with 14 bases between them. CDR1 is SQVTM and CDR2 is ANQGSEA in the germline V gene. The CDR3 coding sequence is TGCAGCGTTGAGGCAGGGGTGGGCCCTGAAGCTTTCTTT. This encodes CSVEAGVGPEAFF.

The J gene is TRBJ2-3, the V gene TRBV9, with a possible D match to TRBD2 (5 bases). The CDR3 is 15 residues long. CDR1 and CDR2 from the germline V gene are SGDLS and YYNGEE. The V gene lost 2 bases and the J gene lost 0 bases, with 10 bases spanning the gap. The CDR3 DNA is TGTGCCAGCAGCGTGGGCGGGCCTAGCACAGATACGCAGTATTTT. It encodes CASSVGGPSTDTQYF.

The chain recombines TRBV19 with TRBJ1-3; no firm D call. Trimming pared 7 bases from V and 0 bases from J, leaving 16 bases between. Germline CDR1 LNHDA, CDR2 SQIVND (reference sequence). The CDR3 covers 16 residues. CDR3 protein: CASNPGLVSSGNTIYF. The CDR3 DNA reads as TGTGCCAGTAACCCCGGACTCGTCAGCTCTGGAAACACCATATATTTT.

CDR3 loop: CASSVGAGTTQIEQYF. The CDR3, as DNA: TGTGCCAGCAGCGTAGGGGCCGGGACTACCCAAATCGAGCAGTACTTC. The chain is built from TRBV9 and TRBJ2-7; 7 bases align to TRBD2. Per germline, CDR1 SGDLS and CDR2 YYNGEE. The ends lost 0 bases at V and 6 bases at J; junction bases unmatched: 12. The CDR3 runs to 16 residues.

The V call is TRBV15, the J call TRBJ2-7; 12 positions match TRBD1. V shed 1 base and J 1 base; nucleotides not matched to a gene: 5. Germline assignment: CDR1 LNHNV and CDR2 YYDKDF (reference sequence). The length of the CDR3 is 17 residues. The CDR3 DNA reads as TGTGCCACCAGCAGAGTCCCGGGACAGGGGGCGTCCTACGAGCAGTACTTC. Residues: CATSRVPGQGASYEQYF.

The CDR3 DNA sequence: TGTGCCAGCAGCTCTAAAGGACTAGCGGGGTACAATGAGCAGTTCTTC. Its protein is CASSSKGLAGYNEQFF. This chain links TRBV7-6 with TRBJ2-1, with TRBD2 identical over 12 bases. Trimming took 4 bases from V and 4 from J; bases not matched to a gene: 5. Germline CDR1 reads SGHVS; CDR2 reads FNYEAQ. The CDR3 length is 16 residues.

The table lists this clone with a few counts. V gene TRBV9 combines with J gene TRBJ2-1; no firm D call. The CDR3 consists of 15 residues. The V and J ends lost 0 bases and 1 base respectively, with 8 bases between them. Germline-derived CDR1 and CDR2 are SGDLS and YYNGEE. CDR3 coding DNA: TGTGCCAGCAGCGTAGCTAGTGTTTCCTACAATGAGCAGTTCTTC. Protein sequence: CASSVASVSYNEQFF.

This chain links TRBV7-9 with TRBJ2-3, with D possibly matching TRBD1 (5 bases). The germline V gene encodes CDR1 SEHNR and CDR2 FQNEAQ (reference sequence). V was shortened by 3 bases and J by 5 bases, with 12 bases between the two germline ends. This CDR3 has 14 residues. CDR3 DNA sequence: TGTGCCAGCAGCTTGGGTGCAGGGATAGATACGCAGTATTTT. This translates into CASSLGAGIDTQYF.

Turning to this clone: The junction shows a germline mismatch at one end, possibly a read error. The chain has TRBV4-3 and TRBJ2-1, with 9 positions matching TRBD2. Germline CDR1 reads LGHNA; CDR2 reads YSLEER. The CDR3 spans 13 residues. The CDR3 loop is CASSRRSGGPPLF. The CDR3 coding sequence is TGCGCCAGCAGCCGGAGAAGCGGGGGGCCTCCGCTCTTC.

Only a few counts were recorded for this clone. V is TRBV3-1 (or the pseudogene TRBV3-2) and J is TRBJ2-7; 14 nucleotides agree with TRBD2. There are 14 residues in the CDR3. The germline gives CDR1 LGHDT, CDR2 YNNKEL (reference sequence). Trimming at V came to 6 bases and at J to 3 bases, leaving 1 base not matched to a gene. In nucleotides, the CDR3 is TGTGCCAGCAGGGGACTAGCGGGAGACTACGAGCAGTACTTC. It codes for CASRGLAGDYEQYF.

This clone was picked up one time. V is TRBV24-1 and J is TRBJ2-3; the match to TRBD1 covers 7 bases. Germline CDR1 reads KGHDR; CDR2 reads SFDVKD. This CDR3 spans 13 amino acids. V trimming: 7 bases; J trimming: 1 base; junction bases outside the gene matches: 1. The CDR3 loop is CATRDRGTDTQYF. In DNA, the CDR3 is TGTGCCACCAGAGACAGGGGCACAGATACGCAGTATTTT.

J is TRBJ1-2 and V is TRBV6-2 or TRBV6-3, with TRBD1 identical over 9 bases. The germline gives CDR1 MNHEY, CDR2 SVGEGT. This CDR3 has 15 residues. After removal of 6 bases from V and 2 bases from J, the junction contained 7 bases not matched to a gene. The CDR3, as DNA: TGTGCCAGCAGCCGTAAGACAGGGGGAAACTATGGCTACACCTTC. Its protein is CASSRKTGGNYGYTF.

The J gene is TRBJ2-1, the V gene TRBV28, with 8 bases fitting TRBD1. The V gene end was trimmed by 2 bases and the J gene end by 4 bases; junction bases not matched to a gene: 4. Germline CDR1 and CDR2: MDHEN and SYDVKM. This CDR3 is 15 amino acids long. CDR3 bases: TGTGCCAGCAGTTTAGGGGACAGGAGTTACAATGAGCAGTTCTTC. Translation gives CASSLGDRSYNEQFF. The full variable domain, completed using reference TRBV28 and TRBJ2-1, is DVKVTQSSRYLVKRTGEKVFLECVQDMDHENMFWYRQDPGLGLRLIYFSYDVKMKEKGDIPEGYSVSREKKERFSLILESASTNQTSMYLCASSLGDRSYNEQFFGPGTRLTVL.

This rearrangement joins TRBV27 to TRBJ2-2, with 8 bases lining up with TRBD1. Germline CDR1 reads MNHEY; CDR2 reads SMNVEV (reference sequence). Trimming at V came to 5 bases and at J to 0 bases, leaving 11 bases not matched to a gene. This CDR3 has 18 residues. The CDR3 region is CASSLLETGDPNTGELFF. For the CDR3, the DNA is TGTGCCAGCAGTCTCCTCGAGACAGGGGATCCGAACACCGGGGAGCTGTTTTTT.

V and J are TRBV24-1 and TRBJ2-3, with D unresolved. Germline V gives CDR1 KGHDR, CDR2 SFDVKD. The CDR3 covers 13 residues. The germline V and J ends were trimmed by 6 bases and 6 bases, with 12 bases remaining between them. The CDR3 sequence: CATSITGGDTQYF. In DNA, the CDR3 is TGTGCCACCAGTATAACGGGTGGGGATACGCAGTATTTT.

This clone was recorded a few times. This rearrangement joins TRBV6-2 or TRBV6-3 to TRBJ2-7, with D possibly matching TRBD1 (5 bases). The V end was cut by 5 bases, the J end by 1 base, with 12 bases between. Germline loops: CDR1 MNHEY, CDR2 SVGEGT. The CDR3 totals 14 residues. The CDR3 loop reads CASSDPQGSYEQYF. The CDR3 DNA follows: TGTGCCAGCAGTGACCCTCAGGGATCCTACGAGCAGTACTTC.

The chain is built from TRBV9 and TRBJ2-5; 7 bases map to TRBD2. The CDR3 is 14 residues long. Germline CDR1 reads SGDLS; CDR2 reads YYNGEE. Trimming at V came to 4 bases and at J to 3 bases, leaving 6 bases not matched to a gene. The CDR3 protein is CASSPSGVKETQYF. CDR3 DNA sequence: TGTGCCAGCAGCCCCAGCGGGGTTAAAGAGACCCAGTACTTC.

The V gene is TRBV7-2, the J gene TRBJ1-2, with a possible D match to TRBD1 (6 bases). CDR1 and CDR2 (germline): SGHTA, FQGNSA. This CDR3 is built from 14 residues. V dropped 5 bases and J dropped 4 bases, with 14 bases sitting between them. The CDR3 DNA follows: TGTGCCAGCAGCCCGGGGGGGGCGGGCTATGGCTACACCTTC. Amino acid sequence: CASSPGGAGYGYTF.

This chain joins TRBV7-8 and TRBJ2-5; no firm D call. V was trimmed by 1 base and J by 5 bases, leaving 11 bases between them. Germline V lookup: CDR1 SGHVS, CDR2 FQNEAQ. This CDR3 region has 14 residues. Here the CDR3 reads CASSLVGWQETQYF. The CDR3 nucleotides read TGTGCCAGCAGCTTAGTCGGGTGGCAGGAGACCCAGTACTTC. The full variable domain, completed using reference TRBV7-8 and TRBJ2-5, is GAGVSQSPRYKVAKRGQDVALRCDPISGHVSLFWYQQALGQGPEFLTYFQNEAQLDKSGLPSDRFFAERPEGSVSTLKIQRTQQEDSAVYLCASSLVGWQETQYFGPGTRLLVL.

DNA for the CDR3: TGTGCCAGCAGCCCCACCCTTACAGGGGGTGAGACCCAGTACTTC. This sequence encodes CASSPTLTGGETQYF. V is TRBV6-5 and J is TRBJ2-5, with 8 bases fitting TRBD1. Germline V CDR1 and CDR2: MNHEY, SVGAGI. This CDR3 comprises 15 residues. The ends lost 6 bases at V and 5 bases at J; junction bases unmatched: 11.

The gene calls are TRBV6-4 and TRBJ2-2; D is possibly TRBD1 (5 bases). V was pared by 0 bases and J by 0 bases, with 8 bases between. The CDR3 is 16 amino acids. The germline V gene has CDR1 MRHNA and CDR2 SNTAGT. The CDR3 loop is CASSDSPGTNTGELFF. The CDR3 coding sequence is TGTGCCAGCAGTGACTCCCCAGGGACGAACACCGGGGAGCTGTTTTTT.

The J gene is TRBJ2-5, the V gene TRBV7-6; no clear D. Germline CDR1 and CDR2: SGHVS and FNYEAQ. The V end lost 2 bases, the J end lost 4 bases, and 11 bases lay between the germline ends. The CDR3 length is 14 residues. The CDR3 loop is CASSLNEESETQYF. CDR3 nucleotide sequence: TGTGCCAGCAGCTTAAATGAGGAGTCAGAGACCCAGTACTTC. Full variable domain (remainder filled in from reference TRBV7-6 and TRBJ2-5): GAGVSQSPRYKVTKRGQDVALRCDPISGHVSLYWYRQALGQGPEFLTYFNYEAQQDKSGLPNDRFSAERPEGSISTLTIQRTEQRDSAMYRCASSLNEESETQYFGPGTRLLVL.